Listed here are 22 T cell receptor beta chains from one sample, sequenced in a study of siplizumab effects on memory and regulatory T cells. Here immunoSEQ multiplex PCR was the method, and the copy in TCRdb shows in-frame clones only, minus some. The sample has some 100,000 clones, roughly 94% seen once. Sequencing used non-Treg CD4+ T cells sorted from blood. The receptor set was obtained from a human donor in good health.

This rearrangement joins TRBV9 to TRBJ2-3, with 16 bases that match TRBD2. With V trimmed by 3 bases and J by 4 bases, 2 bases remained unmatched. Germline lookup yields CDR1 SGDLS and CDR2 YYNGEE. This CDR3 has 16 amino acids. CDR3 sequence reads: CASSAGLAGGPDTQYF. The CDR3 bases are TGTGCCAGCAGCGCGGGACTAGCGGGAGGGCCAGATACGCAGTATTTT.

The V gene is TRBV19, the J gene TRBJ1-2; no clear D gene. In germline, CDR1 is LNHDA, CDR2 SQIVND (reference sequence). This CDR3 comprises 13 residues. V lost 5 bases, J lost 5 bases, and 12 bases lay in between. CDR3 region: CASSLIRKYGYTF. The DNA of the CDR3 is TGTGCCAGTAGTTTAATTCGAAAATATGGCTACACCTTC. The whole variable domain, filled in from reference TRBV19 and TRBJ1-2, reads DGGITQSPKYLFRKEGQNVTLSCEQNLNHDAMYWYRQDPGQGLRLIYYSQIVNDFQKGDIAEGYSVSREKKESFPLTVTSAQKNPTAFYLCASSLIRKYGYTFGSGTRLTVV.

The V call is TRBV18, the J call TRBJ2-1; D may be TRBD2 (7 bases). V was shortened by 3 bases and J by 8 bases, with 17 bases between the two germline ends. Germline V gives CDR1 KGHSH, CDR2 LQKENI. This CDR3 spans 15 amino acids. CDR3 DNA: TGTGCCAGCTCACCTCCGGGACTACCAGGGGATGAGCAGTTCTTC. It encodes CASSPPGLPGDEQFF.

The J gene is TRBJ2-1, the V gene TRBV5-1; TRBD1 is a possible D gene (7 bases). The CDR3 has 13 residues. Germline lookup yields CDR1 SGHRS and CDR2 YFSETQ. The V and J ends lost 7 bases and 9 bases respectively, with 17 bases between them. CDR3 sequence: CASAKKEGAEQFF. CDR3 bases: TGCGCCAGCGCCAAAAAGGAGGGGGCTGAGCAGTTCTTC.

This clone rates as medium-sized. The V gene is TRBV5-1, the J gene TRBJ2-7; unclear D gene. V was cut by 4 bases and J by 2 bases, with 10 bases left in between. Germline values: CDR1 SGHRS, CDR2 YFSETQ. The length of the CDR3 is 13 residues. CDR3 sequence (DNA): TGCGCCAGCAGCCCCAGGAGTACCTACGAGCAGTACTTC. It is translated as CASSPRSTYEQYF.

The chain joins TRBV19 to TRBJ2-3, with D possibly matching TRBD1 (6 bases). The V gene lost 4 bases and the J gene lost 4 bases, with 12 bases spanning the gap. CDR3 length equals 14 residues. The germline V gene has CDR1 LNHDA and CDR2 SQIVND (reference sequence). CDR3 coding DNA: TGTGCCAGTAGTAGACCAAACAGGGCAGATACGCAGTATTTT. Its translation is CASSRPNRADTQYF.

The V gene is TRBV6-5, the J gene TRBJ1-1; 7 positions agree with TRBD1. CDR3 length: 14 amino acids. Germline V gene lookup returns CDR1 MNHEY and CDR2 SVGAGI. Losses at the gene ends were 5 bases for V and 3 bases for J; bases not matched to a gene: 6. CDR3 region: CASSNKGAYTEAFF. CDR3 nucleotide sequence: TGTGCCAGCAGTAACAAGGGGGCGTACACTGAAGCTTTCTTT.

The rearrangement joins TRBV5-1 to TRBJ1-1, with D tentatively TRBD1 (5 bases). Trimming removed 4 bases at V and 0 bases at J, with 16 bases between. Germline CDR1 is SGHRS and CDR2 is YFSETQ. This CDR3 spans 16 amino acids. The CDR3 here is CASSPLVTVMNTEAFF. The DNA of the CDR3 is TGCGCCAGCAGCCCCCTGGTGACAGTTATGAACACTGAAGCTTTCTTT.

The chain combines TRBV5-1 with TRBJ2-1; possible D gene TRBD2, 6 bases. The germline V and J ends were trimmed by 4 bases and 7 bases, with 15 bases remaining between them. Germline V gene data show CDR1 as SGHRS and CDR2 as YFSETQ. This CDR3 is 14 amino acids long. CDR3 loop: CASSPSSGENEQFF. DNA of the CDR3: TGCGCCAGCAGCCCGTCGTCGGGGGAGAATGAGCAGTTCTTC.

V usage is TRBV10-1 and J usage is TRBJ1-3; unclear D gene. Looked up from germline, CDR1 is WNHNN and CDR2 is SYGVQD (reference sequence). This CDR3 spans 15 amino acids. The germline V and J ends were trimmed by 4 bases and 4 bases, with 14 bases remaining between them. Written as DNA, the CDR3 is TGCGCCAGCAGTGCCTCCGGCCACCACGGAAACACCATATATTTT. Residues: CASSASGHHGNTIYF.

The chain links TRBV6-5 to TRBJ2-1; no clear D. The CDR3 is 12 amino acids. Germline V gives CDR1 MNHEY, CDR2 SVGAGI. V lost 0 bases and J lost 9, with 6 bases in between. The CDR3 reads CASSYSLGEQFF. The CDR3 region has the DNA TGTGCCAGCAGTTACTCTTTGGGTGAGCAGTTCTTC.

The J gene is TRBJ2-2, the V gene TRBV10-2, with 11 bases identical to TRBD2. Germline V lookup: CDR1 WSHSY, CDR2 SAAADI. This CDR3 comprises 17 residues. V lost 5 bases and J lost 5; bases outside the gene matches: 10. The CDR3 loop reads CASSRPTSGKSTGELFF. The CDR3 coding sequence is TGCGCCAGCAGTCGTCCGACTAGCGGGAAATCAACCGGGGAGCTGTTTTTT.

The chain recombines TRBV11-2 with TRBJ2-1; maybe TRBD2 (6 bases). Trimming removed 5 bases at V and 4 bases at J, with 18 bases between. The CDR3 is made up of 16 amino acids. Germline loops: CDR1 SGHAT, CDR2 FQNNGV. The CDR3 bases are TGTGCCAGCAGCCCGAACCCAGGAGGAGGGTACAATGAGCAGTTCTTC. Translated: CASSPNPGGGYNEQFF.

The chain links TRBV10-2 to TRBJ2-7, with 9 positions matching TRBD1. Per the germline V gene, CDR1 is WSHSY and CDR2 is SAAADI. CDR3 length: 19 amino acids. J lost 0 bases, V lost 5 bases, and 17 bases had no gene match. DNA of the CDR3: TGCGCCAGCAGTTTCTCCGGGACAGGGTACCCTACGTCCTCCTACGAGCAGTACTTC. As protein: CASSFSGTGYPTSSYEQYF.

The rearrangement uses TRBV15 and TRBJ1-5; tentative D call: TRBD1 (5 bases). Per the germline V gene, CDR1 is LNHNV and CDR2 is YYDKDF (reference sequence). V was clipped by 6 bases and J by 2 bases, with 11 bases between them. This CDR3 has 14 residues. CDR3 in DNA: TGTGCCACCAGTTTCGGAGGGGGCAATCAGCCCCAGCATTTT. Protein: CATSFGGGNQPQHF.

The rearrangement links TRBV7-9 to TRBJ1-3; 9 bases match TRBD1. Trimming cost V 3 bases and J 2 bases; bases outside gene matches: 2. The CDR3 is made up of 15 amino acids. Germline V gene sequence: CDR1 SEHNR, CDR2 FQNEAQ (reference sequence). This chain's CDR3 is CASSLGQGAGNTIYF. CDR3 nucleotide sequence: TGTGCCAGCAGCTTGGGACAGGGAGCTGGAAACACCATATATTTT. Complete variable domain (other parts from reference TRBV7-9 and TRBJ1-3): DTGVSQNPRHKITKRGQNVTFRCDPISEHNRLYWYRQTLGQGPEFLTYFQNEAQLEKSRLLSDRFSAERPKGSFSTLEIQRTEQGDSAMYLCASSLGQGAGNTIYFGEGSWLTVV.

V usage is TRBV6-6 and J usage is TRBJ2-6; D assignment may be TRBD1 or TRBD2 (6 bases each). CDR1 MNHNY and CDR2 SVGAGI come from the germline V gene (reference sequence). V was clipped by 7 bases and J by 2 bases, with 15 bases between them. This CDR3 region has 16 residues. CDR3 DNA: TGTGCCAGCACCCGAGGGGGGTATGCTGGGGCCAACGTCCTGACTTTC. Translating it yields CASTRGGYAGANVLTF.

V is TRBV5-8 and J is TRBJ2-7; weak D call: TRBD2 (6 bases). Per the germline V gene, CDR1 is SGHTS and CDR2 is YDEGEE. V was pared by 2 bases and J by 5 bases, with 20 bases between. There are 16 residues in the CDR3. CDR3 sequence: CASSFFAAGRSNEQYF. CDR3 coding DNA: TGTGCCAGCAGCTTCTTTGCCGCGGGACGATCTAACGAGCAGTACTTC.

The chain combines TRBV27 with TRBJ2-2; 7 bases are shared with TRBD1. The ends lost 5 bases at V and 5 bases at J; junction bases unmatched: 14. This CDR3 region has 17 residues. Germline CDR1 is MNHEY and CDR2 is SMNVEV (reference sequence). The CDR3 DNA reads as TGTGCCAGCAGTCGTAGCATGACAGGGCGAGCGACCGGGGAGCTGTTTTTT. Its translation: CASSRSMTGRATGELFF.

V gene TRBV28 combines with J gene TRBJ2-2; 9 positions agree with TRBD2. J gave up 0 bases and V 8 bases, and 7 bases lay outside the gene matches. CDR1 and CDR2 (germline): MDHEN, SYDVKM. The CDR3 contains 16 residues. The CDR3 nucleotides are TGTGCCAGCCCTCCGCGGGGGGGACCGAACACCGGGGAGCTGTTTTTT. It translates to CASPPRGGPNTGELFF.

Written as DNA, the CDR3 is TGTGCCAGCAGCTTGGGGGACAGGAACACCGGGGAGCTGTTTTTT. Protein sequence: CASSLGDRNTGELFF. The genes are TRBV5-4 and TRBJ2-2; 7 bases fit TRBD1. Per germline, CDR1 SGHNT and CDR2 YYREEE (reference sequence). With 0 bases clipped from V and 1 base from J, the junction kept 0 bases outside the gene matches. This CDR3 has 15 residues. The full variable domain, completed using reference TRBV5-4 and TRBJ2-2, is ETGVTQSPTHLIKTRGQQVTLRCSSQSGHNTVSWYQQALGQGPQFIFQYYREEENGRGNFPPRFSGLQFPNYSSELNVNALELDDSALYLCASSLGDRNTGELFFGEGSRLTVL.

The chain couples TRBV28 to TRBJ1-1; no firm D call. CDR1 is MDHEN, CDR2 SYDVKM, per germline. V lost 1 base to trimming and J lost 6 bases, with 12 bases between them. The CDR3 totals 14 residues. The DNA of the CDR3 is TGTGCCAGCAGTTTATTTTGGGTAGGCCCTGAAGCTTTCTTT. This encodes CASSLFWVGPEAFF.